The following is a TCR beta chain sequence with its context. This sample is drawn from a study of shared clonotypes between healthy human individuals. Trimming at V came to 9 bases and at J to 4 bases, leaving 8 bases not matched to a gene. The CDR3 spans 14 residues. Germline lookup yields CDR1 LNHDA and CDR2 SQIVND (reference sequence). Data came from immunoSEQ multiplex PCR; TCRdb stores just in-frame clones and leaves some out. Here the sample spans approximately 2,000,000 clones, about 90% being singletons. The sequenced sample was naive CD4+ T cells from PBMCs. Subset meaning: CD45RA+ positively selected. The genes are TRBV19 and TRBJ2-3, with TRBD2 matching over 9 bases. The clonotype comes from a man younger than 30 in good health. Some clones in this sample may be carry-over from other donors' samples. The DNA of the CDR3 is TGTGCCAGCTCGCGGGGGGGAGTCCCAGATACGCAGTATTTT. Translating it yields CASSRGGVPDTQYF. Drawing the rest from reference TRBV19 and TRBJ2-3, the complete variable domain is DGGITQSPKYLFRKEGQNVTLSCEQNLNHDAMYWYRQDPGQGLRLIYYSQIVNDFQKGDIAEGYSVSREKKESFPLTVTSAQKNPTAFYLCASSRGGVPDTQYFGPGTRLTVL.